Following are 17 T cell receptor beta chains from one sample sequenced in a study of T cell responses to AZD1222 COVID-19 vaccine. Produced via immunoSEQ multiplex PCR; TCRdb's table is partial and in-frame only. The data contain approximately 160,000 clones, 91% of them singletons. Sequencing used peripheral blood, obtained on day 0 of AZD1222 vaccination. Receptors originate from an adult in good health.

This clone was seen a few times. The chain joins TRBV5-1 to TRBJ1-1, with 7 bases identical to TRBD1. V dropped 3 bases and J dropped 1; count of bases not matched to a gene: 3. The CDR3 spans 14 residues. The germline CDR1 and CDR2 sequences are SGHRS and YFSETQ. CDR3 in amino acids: CASSSGQPNTEAFF. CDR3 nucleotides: TGCGCCAGCAGCTCGGGACAGCCGAACACTGAAGCTTTCTTT. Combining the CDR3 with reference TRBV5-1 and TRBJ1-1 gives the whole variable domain KAGVTQTPRYLIKTRGQQVTLSCSPISGHRSVSWYQQTPGQGLQFLFEYFSETQRNKGNFPGRFSGRQFSNSRSEMNVSTLELGDSALYLCASSSGQPNTEAFFGQGTRLTVV.

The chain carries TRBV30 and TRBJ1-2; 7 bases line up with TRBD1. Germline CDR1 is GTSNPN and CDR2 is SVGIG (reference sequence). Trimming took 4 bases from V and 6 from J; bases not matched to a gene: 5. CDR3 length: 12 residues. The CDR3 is CAWTGGANGYTF. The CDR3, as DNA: TGTGCCTGGACAGGGGGGGCCAATGGCTACACCTTC.

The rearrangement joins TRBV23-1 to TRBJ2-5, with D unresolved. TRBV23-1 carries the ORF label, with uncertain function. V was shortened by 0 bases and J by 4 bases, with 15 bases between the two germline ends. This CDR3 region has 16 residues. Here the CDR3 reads CASSQSSEEALETQYF. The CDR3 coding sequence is TGCGCCAGCAGTCAATCCTCAGAGGAAGCGCTAGAGACCCAGTACTTC.

CDR3: CASSLGDLGTGAGRLGEQYF. CDR3 in DNA: TGCGCCAGCAGCTTGGGCGATCTCGGGACTGGCGCCGGTAGACTAGGGGAGCAGTACTTC. The chain carries TRBV5-1 and TRBJ2-7; TRBD2 might be the D (6 bases). CDR1 is SGHRS and CDR2 is YFSETQ in the germline V gene. V lost 0 bases and J lost 7, with 32 bases in between. CDR3 length equals 20 residues. Filled out from reference TRBV5-1 and TRBJ2-7, the complete variable domain reads KAGVTQTPRYLIKTRGQQVTLSCSPISGHRSVSWYQQTPGQGLQFLFEYFSETQRNKGNFPGRFSGRQFSNSRSEMNVSTLELGDSALYLCASSLGDLGTGAGRLGEQYFGPGTRLTVT.

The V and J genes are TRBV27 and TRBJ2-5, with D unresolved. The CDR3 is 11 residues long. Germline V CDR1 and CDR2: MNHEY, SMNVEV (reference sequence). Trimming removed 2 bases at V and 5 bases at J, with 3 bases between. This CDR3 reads CASSLQETQYF. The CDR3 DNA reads TGTGCCAGCAGTTTACAGGAGACCCAGTACTTC.

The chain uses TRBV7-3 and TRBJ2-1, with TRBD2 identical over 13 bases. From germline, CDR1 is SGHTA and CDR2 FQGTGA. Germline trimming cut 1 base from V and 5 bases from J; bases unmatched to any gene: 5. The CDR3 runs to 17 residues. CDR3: CASSLMAGLAGNNEQFF. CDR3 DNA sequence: TGTGCCAGCAGCTTAATGGCGGGACTAGCGGGAAACAATGAGCAGTTCTTC.

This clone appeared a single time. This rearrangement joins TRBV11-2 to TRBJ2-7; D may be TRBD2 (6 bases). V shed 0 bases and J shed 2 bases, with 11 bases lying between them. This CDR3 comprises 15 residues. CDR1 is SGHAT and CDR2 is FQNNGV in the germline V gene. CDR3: CASSLEYGSTYEQYF. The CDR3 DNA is TGTGCCAGCAGCTTAGAGTACGGGAGTACCTACGAGCAGTACTTC.

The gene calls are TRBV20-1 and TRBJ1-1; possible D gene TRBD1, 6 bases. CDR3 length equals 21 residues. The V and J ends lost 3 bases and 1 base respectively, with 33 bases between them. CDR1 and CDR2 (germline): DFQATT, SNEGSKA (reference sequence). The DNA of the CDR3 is TGCAGTGCTAGTGCAGGGGTCGGTTCTCAGGTAGGCCAACTTAAGAACACTGAAGCTTTCTTT. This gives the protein CSASAGVGSQVGQLKNTEAFF.

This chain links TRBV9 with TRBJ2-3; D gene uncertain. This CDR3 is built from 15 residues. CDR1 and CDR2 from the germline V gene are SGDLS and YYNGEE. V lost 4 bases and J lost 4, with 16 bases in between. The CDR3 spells CASSPRTSIADTQYF. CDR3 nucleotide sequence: TGTGCCAGCAGCCCCCGTACCAGCATCGCAGATACGCAGTATTTT.

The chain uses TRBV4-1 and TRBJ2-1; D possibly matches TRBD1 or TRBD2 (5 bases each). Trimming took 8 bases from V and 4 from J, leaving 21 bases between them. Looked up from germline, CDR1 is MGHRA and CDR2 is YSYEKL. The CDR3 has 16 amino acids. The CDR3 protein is CASDQGDSSRYNEQFF. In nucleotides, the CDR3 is TGCGCCAGCGATCAGGGAGACAGTTCCCGTTACAATGAGCAGTTCTTC.

This CDR3 is CASGPGQGSYEQYF. The CDR3 coding sequence is TGTGCCAGTGGACCGGGACAGGGGTCTTACGAGCAGTACTTC. The V and J genes are TRBV2 and TRBJ2-7, with TRBD1 identical over 10 bases. Per the germline V gene, CDR1 is SNHLY and CDR2 is FYNNEI. The CDR3 has 14 amino acids. Germline trimming cut 9 bases from V and 4 bases from J; bases unmatched to any gene: 9.

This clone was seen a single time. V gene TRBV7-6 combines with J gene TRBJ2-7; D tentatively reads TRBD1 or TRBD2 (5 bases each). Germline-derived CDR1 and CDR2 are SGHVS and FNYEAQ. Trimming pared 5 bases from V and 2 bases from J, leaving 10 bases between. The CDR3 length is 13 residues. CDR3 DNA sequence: TGTGCCAGCAGCCTAGGGACCGCCTACGAGCAGTACTTC. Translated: CASSLGTAYEQYF.

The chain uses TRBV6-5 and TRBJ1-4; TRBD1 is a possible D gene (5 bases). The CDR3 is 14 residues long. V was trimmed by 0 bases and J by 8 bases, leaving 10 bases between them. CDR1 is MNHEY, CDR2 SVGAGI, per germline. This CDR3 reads CASSYSNRLEKLFF. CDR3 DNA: TGTGCCAGCAGTTACTCGAACAGGTTGGAAAAACTGTTTTTT.

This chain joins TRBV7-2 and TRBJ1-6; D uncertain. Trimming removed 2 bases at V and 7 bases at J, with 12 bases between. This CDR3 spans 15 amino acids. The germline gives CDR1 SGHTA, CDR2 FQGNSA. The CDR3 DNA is TGTGCCAGCAGCTTAACCCAACCGGGAAATTCACCCCTCCACTTT. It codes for CASSLTQPGNSPLHF.

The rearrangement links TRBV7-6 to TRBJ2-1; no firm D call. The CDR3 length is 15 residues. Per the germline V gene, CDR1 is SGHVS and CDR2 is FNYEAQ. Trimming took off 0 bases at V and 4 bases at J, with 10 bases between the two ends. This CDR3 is CASSLAGIGYNEQFF. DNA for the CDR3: TGTGCCAGCAGCTTAGCGGGCATAGGGTACAATGAGCAGTTCTTC.

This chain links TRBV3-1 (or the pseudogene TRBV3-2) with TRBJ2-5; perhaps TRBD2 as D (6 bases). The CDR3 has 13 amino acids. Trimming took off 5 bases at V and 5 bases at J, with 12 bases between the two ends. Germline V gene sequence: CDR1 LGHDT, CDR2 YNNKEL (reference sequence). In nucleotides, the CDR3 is TGTGCCAGCAGCTCTCGGGGGAGGGAGACCCAGTACTTC. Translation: CASSSRGRETQYF.

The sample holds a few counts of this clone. The CDR3 DNA reads TGTGCCAGCAGTTTATGGCGCACAGACAATCAGCCCCAGCATTTT. Protein: CASSLWRTDNQPQHF. This rearrangement joins TRBV28 to TRBJ1-5; no firm D call. The length of the CDR3 is 15 residues. V was trimmed by 0 bases and J by 3 bases, leaving 9 bases between them. CDR1 MDHEN and CDR2 SYDVKM come from the germline V gene.